This T cell receptor (beta chain) stems from a study of beta chain features in type 1 diabetes. Findings and limits, study-wide: Any PCR bias toward short templates would affect both groups alike. Shorter TCRB CDR3s, moderately but significantly so, were found in Type 1 diabetes patients in all four CD4+ subsets.

Concerning this clone itself: Its target is unknown. This specimen includes other DNA sequences encoding the same CDR3.

Germline V lookup: CDR1 MNHEY, CDR2 SVGAGI. The trim removed 5 bases at V and 1 base at J, leaving 1 base unmatched. The CDR3 has 14 amino acids. The sequenced template was cDNA made from the entire isolated RNA. This table comes from immunoSEQ multiplex PCR, and its TCRdb copy is limited to in-frame clones, with some not included. Of roughly 290,000 clones listed, about 15% are singletons. The sample taken for sequencing was naive CD4+ T cells from blood. The V call is TRBV6-5, the J call TRBJ2-7; 11 positions match TRBD2. The sequence was collected from a man aged 18-30 years with type 1 diabetes. This CDR3 is CASSRLAGSYEQYF. DNA of the CDR3: TGTGCCAGCAGTCGACTAGCGGGGTCCTACGAGCAGTACTTC.